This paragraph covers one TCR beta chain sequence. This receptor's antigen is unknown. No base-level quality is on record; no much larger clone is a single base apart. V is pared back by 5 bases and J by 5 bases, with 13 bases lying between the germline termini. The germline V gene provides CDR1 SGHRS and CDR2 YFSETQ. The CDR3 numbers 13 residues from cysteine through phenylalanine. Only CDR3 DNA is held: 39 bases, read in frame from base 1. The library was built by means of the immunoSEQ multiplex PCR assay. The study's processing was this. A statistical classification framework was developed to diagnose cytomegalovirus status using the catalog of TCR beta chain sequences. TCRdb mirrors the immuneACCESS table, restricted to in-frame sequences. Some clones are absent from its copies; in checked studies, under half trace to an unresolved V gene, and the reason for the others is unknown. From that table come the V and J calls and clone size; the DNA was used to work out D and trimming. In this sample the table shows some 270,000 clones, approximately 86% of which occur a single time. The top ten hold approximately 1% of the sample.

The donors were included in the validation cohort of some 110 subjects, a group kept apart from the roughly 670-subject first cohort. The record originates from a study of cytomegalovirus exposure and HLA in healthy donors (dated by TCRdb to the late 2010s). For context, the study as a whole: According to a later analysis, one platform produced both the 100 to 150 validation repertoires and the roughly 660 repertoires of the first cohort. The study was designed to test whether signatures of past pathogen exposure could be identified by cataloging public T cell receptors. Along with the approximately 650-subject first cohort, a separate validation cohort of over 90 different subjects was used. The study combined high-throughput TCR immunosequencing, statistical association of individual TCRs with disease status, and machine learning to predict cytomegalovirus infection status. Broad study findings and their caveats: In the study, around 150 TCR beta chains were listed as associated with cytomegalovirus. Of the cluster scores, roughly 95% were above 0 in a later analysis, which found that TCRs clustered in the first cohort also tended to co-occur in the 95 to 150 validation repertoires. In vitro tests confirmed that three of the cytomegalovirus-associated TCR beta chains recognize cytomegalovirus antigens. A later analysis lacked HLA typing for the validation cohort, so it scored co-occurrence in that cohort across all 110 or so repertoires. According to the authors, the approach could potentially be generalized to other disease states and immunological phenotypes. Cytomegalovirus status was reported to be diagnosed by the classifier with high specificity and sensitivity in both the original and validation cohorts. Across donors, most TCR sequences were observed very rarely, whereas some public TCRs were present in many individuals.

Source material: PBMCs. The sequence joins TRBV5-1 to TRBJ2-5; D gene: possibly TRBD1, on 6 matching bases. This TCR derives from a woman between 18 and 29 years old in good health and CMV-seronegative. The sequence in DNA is TGCGCCAGCAGTGAACAGGGTTTCGAGACCCAGTACTTC. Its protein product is CASSEQGFETQYF.